One sample yielded the 17 T cell receptor beta chains listed below, sequenced in a study of blood T cell repertoires in COVID-19. Method: immunoSEQ multiplex PCR; TCRdb's copy keeps in-frame clones and lacks some. Of 350,000 or so clones in the sample, around 83% were seen once. Sequencing was carried out using peripheral blood. The receptors derive from a man aged 25-40 years with active or convalescent COVID-19.

The gene calls are TRBV3-1 (or the pseudogene TRBV3-2) and TRBJ1-4, with a weak D call TRBD1 (6 bases). The CDR3 is 18 amino acids. Germline CDR1 is LGHDT and CDR2 is YNNKEL (reference sequence). V gave up 2 bases and J gave up 7 bases, with 23 bases separating them. The chain's CDR3 is CASSQLPEEAGVGEKLFF. As DNA, the CDR3 is TGTGCCAGCAGCCAACTCCCCGAGGAGGCAGGGGTCGGTGAAAAACTGTTTTTT.

CDR3 protein: CASSLPRGVTDTQYF. For the CDR3, the DNA is TGTGCCAGCAGCTTGCCCAGGGGGGTCACAGATACGCAGTATTTT. The chain recombines TRBV7-8 with TRBJ2-3, with D possibly TRBD1 on 7 matching bases. Trimming took off 3 bases at V and 2 bases at J, with 12 bases between the two ends. The CDR3 covers 15 residues. CDR1 is SGHVS and CDR2 is FQNEAQ in the germline V gene. Combining the CDR3 with reference TRBV7-8 and TRBJ2-3 gives the whole variable domain GAGVSQSPRYKVAKRGQDVALRCDPISGHVSLFWYQQALGQGPEFLTYFQNEAQLDKSGLPSDRFFAERPEGSVSTLKIQRTQQEDSAVYLCASSLPRGVTDTQYFGPGTRLTVL.

The chain uses TRBV7-2 and TRBJ2-5; 9 nucleotides line up with TRBD2. The CDR3 totals 14 residues. Germline lookup yields CDR1 SGHTA and CDR2 FQGNSA. Losses at the gene ends were 1 base for V and 4 bases for J; bases not matched to a gene: 1. CDR3 nucleotide sequence: TGTGCCAGCAGCTTAGTGGGACTAGCAGAGACCCAGTACTTC. This translates into CASSLVGLAETQYF.

This chain joins TRBV6-5 and TRBJ2-3; 13 nucleotides align to TRBD2. Unmatched junction bases numbered 3, after V lost 5 bases and J lost 4 bases. CDR1 and CDR2 (germline): MNHEY, SVGAGI. The length of the CDR3 is 15 residues. In nucleotides, the CDR3 is TGTGCCAGCAGTCAGACTAGCGGGAGGTCAGATACGCAGTATTTT. Translation: CASSQTSGRSDTQYF.

The chain recombines TRBV30 with TRBJ1-5; 9 positions agree with TRBD1. The J segment lost 5 bases and the V segment lost 1 base, leaving 6 bases of the junction unmatched. CDR1 GTSNPN and CDR2 SVGIG come from the germline V gene (reference sequence). This CDR3 contains 15 residues. The CDR3 sequence: CAWSDPTGGYQPQHF. The CDR3 bases are TGTGCCTGGAGTGACCCGACAGGGGGGTATCAGCCCCAGCATTTT. The entire variable domain, with the rest obtained from reference TRBV30 and TRBJ1-5, is as follows: SQTIHQWPATLVQPVGSPLSLECTVEGTSNPNLYWYRQAAGRGLQLLFYSVGIGQISSEVPQNLSASRPQDRQFILSSKKLLLSDSGFYLCAWSDPTGGYQPQHFGDGTRLSIL.

V gene TRBV4-1 combines with J gene TRBJ1-2; TRBD1 agrees at 10 bases. Trimming took 4 bases from V and 5 from J; bases not matched to a gene: 7. CDR3 length: 15 residues. The V gene's germline CDR1 is MGHRA and CDR2 YSYEKL. CDR3 sequence reads: CASSRPGQGRYGYTF. CDR3 coding DNA: TGCGCCAGCAGCCGCCCGGGACAGGGGCGGTATGGCTACACCTTC.

This clone was detected only a few times. The rearrangement uses TRBV9 and TRBJ2-7; perhaps TRBD1 as D (5 bases). The CDR3 has 13 amino acids. V was clipped by 2 bases and J by 0 bases, with 6 bases between them. CDR1 SGDLS and CDR2 YYNGEE come from the germline V gene. DNA of the CDR3: TGTGCCAGCAGCGTGGGGCTCTCCTACGAGCAGTACTTC. Residues: CASSVGLSYEQYF.

CDR3 residues: CASSTPGTVVAEKLFF. The CDR3 DNA is TGTGCCAGTAGTACCCCTGGGACAGTGGTGGCTGAAAAACTGTTTTTT. The chain recombines TRBV19 with TRBJ1-4; TRBD1 aligns across 7 bases. This CDR3 has 16 amino acids. Germline values: CDR1 LNHDA, CDR2 SQIVND (reference sequence). Trimming at V came to 4 bases and at J to 7 bases, leaving 12 bases not matched to a gene. Full variable domain (remainder filled in from reference TRBV19 and TRBJ1-4): DGGITQSPKYLFRKEGQNVTLSCEQNLNHDAMYWYRQDPGQGLRLIYYSQIVNDFQKGDIAEGYSVSREKKESFPLTVTSAQKNPTAFYLCASSTPGTVVAEKLFFGSGTQLSVL.

This chain links TRBV9 with TRBJ1-6; maybe TRBD1 (6 bases). The V gene lost 2 bases and the J gene lost 8 bases, with 14 bases spanning the gap. This CDR3 region has 15 residues. Germline CDR1 is SGDLS and CDR2 is YYNGEE. Here the CDR3 reads CASSVDPKGDSPLHF. The CDR3 DNA is TGTGCCAGCAGCGTTGATCCAAAGGGGGATTCACCCCTCCACTTT.

This chain connects TRBV4-3 to TRBJ1-6; TRBD1 matches at 7 bases. Germline values: CDR1 LGHNA, CDR2 YSLEER. The CDR3 is 16 residues long. The junction had 6 bases not matched to a gene; V was cut back by 0 bases and J by 7 bases. Here the CDR3 reads CASSQDVARGNSPLHF. In DNA, the CDR3 is TGCGCCAGCAGCCAAGATGTTGCCAGGGGGAATTCACCCCTCCACTTT.

This sequence joins TRBV19 and TRBJ2-1; weak D call: TRBD2 (5 bases). Germline CDR1 and CDR2: LNHDA and SQIVND (reference sequence). Deletions cut 5 bases from V and 0 bases from J, with 17 bases between. The CDR3 consists of 17 residues. CDR3 region: CASSFRLTSNSYNEQFF. The CDR3 DNA sequence: TGTGCCAGTAGTTTCCGACTAACAAGTAACTCCTACAATGAGCAGTTCTTC. Using reference TRBV19 and TRBJ2-1 for the parts outside the CDR3, the full variable domain is DGGITQSPKYLFRKEGQNVTLSCEQNLNHDAMYWYRQDPGQGLRLIYYSQIVNDFQKGDIAEGYSVSREKKESFPLTVTSAQKNPTAFYLCASSFRLTSNSYNEQFFGPGTRLTVL.

A single count supports this clone. The rearrangement joins TRBV9 to TRBJ2-4; tentatively, D is TRBD1 (6 bases). The CDR3 is 18 residues long. The V gene's germline CDR1 is SGDLS and CDR2 YYNGEE. The V end lost 0 bases, the J end lost 0 bases, and 16 bases lay between the germline ends. Here the CDR3 reads CASSVGGGTSIAKNIQYF. For the CDR3, the DNA is TGTGCCAGCAGCGTAGGAGGTGGGACATCGATAGCCAAAAACATTCAGTACTTC.

The chain has TRBV19 and TRBJ2-5, with D tentatively TRBD2 (5 bases). The CDR3 sequence is 13 residues long. CDR1 and CDR2 from the germline V gene are LNHDA and SQIVND (reference sequence). Trimming took 6 bases from V and 5 from J, leaving 13 bases between them. CDR3 protein: CASSKLARETQYF. Here the CDR3 DNA reads TGTGCCAGTAGCAAGCTAGCTAGGGAGACCCAGTACTTC.

The rearrangement joins TRBV5-1 to TRBJ2-1, with D perhaps matching TRBD2 (7 bases). V was shortened by 1 base and J by 7 bases, with 12 bases between the two germline ends. CDR3 length: 14 amino acids. The germline CDR1 and CDR2 sequences are SGHRS and YFSETQ. CDR3 protein: CASSLRGTTNEQFF. The CDR3 nucleotides are TGCGCCAGCAGCTTGAGGGGGACTACAAATGAGCAGTTCTTC.

This clone showed up just a few times. The junction departs from the called germline gene at one end, perhaps through a read error. The chain combines TRBV7-2 with TRBJ1-1, with D uncertain. The CDR3 runs 13 residues. Germline V gives CDR1 SGHTA, CDR2 FQGNSA. CDR3 coding DNA: TGTGCCAGCAGCTTAGTTTGGTTGGCAGACGTAGCGTTT. This encodes CASSLVWLADVAF.

J is TRBJ2-3 and V is TRBV7-2; 10 nucleotides align to TRBD2. With V trimmed by 5 bases and J by 4 bases, 9 bases remained unmatched. The CDR3 extends over 16 amino acids. Germline CDR1 SGHTA, CDR2 FQGNSA. The CDR3 bases are TGTGCCAGCAGCCTCCAAGCTAGCGGGGGAGCAGATACGCAGTATTTT. Amino acids: CASSLQASGGADTQYF. The full variable domain, rest sourced from reference TRBV7-2 and TRBJ2-3, is GAGVSQSPSNKVTEKGKDVELRCDPISGHTALYWYRQSLGQGLEFLIYFQGNSAPDKSGLPSDRFSAERTGGSVSTLTIQRTQQEDSAVYLCASSLQASGGADTQYFGPGTRLTVL.

The chain uses TRBV7-6 and TRBJ2-5; 11 bases are a match to TRBD2. The germline CDR1 and CDR2 sequences are SGHVS and FNYEAQ. The CDR3 has 18 residues. The ends lost 2 bases at V and 3 bases at J; junction bases unmatched: 11. Written as DNA, the CDR3 is TGTGCCAGCAGCTTAAGGCCTAGCGGGGGGTTAATAGAAGAGACCCAGTACTTC. Translation gives CASSLRPSGGLIEETQYF.